The 9 T cell receptor beta chains in this list originate from one sample, sequenced in a study of blood T cell repertoires in COVID-19. Sequencing was performed with immunoSEQ multiplex PCR; in TCRdb, only in-frame clones are kept and a portion is missing. The table records hundreds of thousands of clones, around 83% of them present only once. Sequenced material: PBMCs or T cells enriched from blood (not recorded which). These receptors were collected from a woman aged 40 to 50 who had recovered from COVID-19.

This sequence joins TRBV24-1 and TRBJ2-1; D possibly corresponds to TRBD2 (6 bases). Between the trimmed V and J ends, which lost 5 bases and 1 base, there was a span of 11 bases. The germline V gene encodes CDR1 KGHDR and CDR2 SFDVKD. There are 15 residues in the CDR3. The CDR3 coding sequence is TGTGCCACCAGTGCTCGGGAGCTTTCCTACAATGAGCAGTTCTTC. Translating gives CATSARELSYNEQFF.

This clone has more than one count but fewer than ten. The chain carries TRBV9 and TRBJ1-3; D gene ambiguous. CDR1 and CDR2 from the germline V gene are SGDLS and YYNGEE. The V and J ends lost 2 bases and 0 bases respectively, with 9 bases between them. CDR3 length: 15 residues. The CDR3 reads CASSVGRGSGNTIYF. The CDR3, as DNA: TGTGCCAGCAGCGTCGGACGGGGCTCTGGAAACACCATATATTTT.

V usage is TRBV28 and J usage is TRBJ1-2, with 11 bases fitting TRBD1. V was pared by 6 bases and J by 6 bases, with 3 bases of the junction left unmatched. CDR1 and CDR2 from the germline V gene are MDHEN and SYDVKM. CDR3 length: 13 residues. The CDR3 sequence is CASSPGQGDGYTF. In DNA, the CDR3 is TGTGCCAGCAGCCCGGGACAGGGGGATGGCTACACCTTC.

This clone showed up just once. The V and J genes are TRBV7-2 and TRBJ2-1; 9 bases align to TRBD1. The CDR3 covers 13 residues. V trimming: 5 bases; J trimming: 15 bases; junction bases outside the gene matches: 11. Germline values: CDR1 SGHTA, CDR2 FQGNSA. The CDR3 loop is CASSVEITGGWFF. CDR3 nucleotides: TGTGCCAGCAGCGTGGAAATCACAGGGGGCTGGTTCTTC.

The rearrangement links TRBV3-1 (or the pseudogene TRBV3-2) to TRBJ2-2; TRBD2 might be the D (5 bases). Between the trimmed V and J ends, which lost 4 bases and 6 bases, there was a span of 18 bases. Germline assignment: CDR1 LGHDT and CDR2 YNNKEL (reference sequence). This CDR3 comprises 16 residues. The DNA of the CDR3 is TGTGCCAGCAGCCTCGCCTCTGGGAGCTTAGCCGGGGAGCTGTTTTTT. This codes for CASSLASGSLAGELFF.

This clone was detected once. V gene TRBV11-1 combines with J gene TRBJ2-1; D possibly corresponds to TRBD1 (5 bases). Germline CDR1 reads SGHAT; CDR2 reads FQDESV (reference sequence). This CDR3 comprises 16 residues. V lost 4 bases and J lost 4, with 17 bases in between. This CDR3 reads CASSSQLPTAYNEQFF. The CDR3 DNA sequence: TGTGCCAGCAGCTCCCAACTCCCGACAGCATACAATGAGCAGTTCTTC.

The gene calls are TRBV29-1 and TRBJ1-1; 12 bases are shared with TRBD1. The CDR3 has 12 residues. J was trimmed by 7 bases and V by 6 bases; bases with no gene match: 3. Germline values: CDR1 SQVTM, CDR2 ANQGSEA. The CDR3 DNA sequence: TGCAGCGTAGGGACAGGGGGCCTTGAAGCTTTCTTT. Its translation is CSVGTGGLEAFF. The variable domain in full, completed from reference TRBV29-1 and TRBJ1-1, reads SAVISQKPSRDICQRGTSLTIQCQVDSQVTMMFWYRQQPGQSLTLIATANQGSEATYESGFVIDKFPISRPNLTFSTLTVSNMSPEDSSIYLCSVGTGGLEAFFGQGTRLTVV.

This clone was counted a single time. The chain employs TRBV21-1 and TRBJ2-7; the DNA was not used to check the table's D call, TRBD2. TRBV21-1 is designated a pseudogene. The CDR3 is 13 amino acids. The CDR3 loop reads CASSRVSSYEQYF. In DNA form, the CDR3 reads TGTGCCAGCAGCCGGGTTAGCTCCTACGAGCAGTACTTC.

V gene TRBV4-1 combines with J gene TRBJ2-1; no firm D call. Germline V CDR1 and CDR2: MGHRA, YSYEKL. The CDR3 runs 13 residues. Trimming cost V 2 bases and J 9 bases, with 11 bases left between them. In DNA form, the CDR3 reads TGCGCCAGCAGCCAACCACCAGTCCGTGAGCAGTTCTTC. It is translated as CASSQPPVREQFF.